The 30 T cell receptor beta chains reported below all come from one sample, sequenced in a study of shared clonotypes between healthy human individuals. Clones were read by immunoSEQ multiplex PCR, and TCRdb kept only the in-frame ones, dropping some. The sample records 450,000 to 500,000 clones, more than 65% being singletons. Input material: PBMCs. These TCRs come from a woman between 40 and 55 years old in good health. Some clones in this sample may be carry-over from other donors' samples.

The chain joins TRBV25-1 to TRBJ1-1, with 8 bases aligning to TRBD1. Germline V gene data show CDR1 as MGHDK and CDR2 as SYGVNS. V trimming: 3 bases; J trimming: 5 bases; junction bases outside the gene matches: 5. The CDR3 runs to 14 residues. The CDR3: CASSDDRGGTEAFF. Written as DNA, the CDR3 is TGTGCCAGCAGTGACGACAGGGGAGGGACTGAAGCTTTCTTT.

V is TRBV14 and J is TRBJ2-5; 7 positions agree with TRBD2. Germline V gives CDR1 SGHDN, CDR2 FVKESK. This CDR3 region has 15 residues. The ends lost 4 bases at V and 4 bases at J; junction bases unmatched: 9. For the CDR3, the DNA is TGTGCCAGCAGCCTCCCAAGCGGGAAGGTAGAGACCCAGTACTTC. The encoded protein is CASSLPSGKVETQYF.

The table lists this clone with a count of one. The likely explanation is a read error, given a far larger clone one base away. V is TRBV11-2 and J is TRBJ2-7; the D gene could be TRBD1 or TRBD2 (5 bases each). The CDR3 runs to 14 residues. Trimming took off 4 bases at V and 3 bases at J, with 13 bases between the two ends. Looked up from germline, CDR1 is SGHAT and CDR2 is FQNNGV. The CDR3 DNA reads as TGTGCCAGCAGCTCACAACAGGAGGTCTACGAGCAGTACTTC. Protein sequence: CASSSQQEVYEQYF.

The chain carries TRBV20-1 and TRBJ2-5; D is uncertain. There are 11 residues in the CDR3. Germline assignment: CDR1 DFQATT and CDR2 SNEGSKA (reference sequence). Trimming took off 5 bases at V and 0 bases at J, with 4 bases between the two ends. The CDR3 protein is CSALYQETQYF. In nucleotides, the CDR3 is TGCAGTGCTTTGTACCAAGAGACCCAGTACTTC.

The chain employs TRBV7-8 and TRBJ2-7; TRBD2 matches 10 bases. The CDR3 totals 15 residues. Per the germline V gene, CDR1 is SGHVS and CDR2 is FQNEAQ. With V trimmed by 5 bases and J by 7 bases, 11 bases remained unmatched. The chain's CDR3 is CASSPQAGGPGEQYF. The CDR3 region has the DNA TGTGCCAGCAGCCCTCAAGCGGGAGGGCCGGGTGAGCAGTACTTC. The whole variable domain, remainder taken from reference TRBV7-8 and TRBJ2-7, is GAGVSQSPRYKVAKRGQDVALRCDPISGHVSLFWYQQALGQGPEFLTYFQNEAQLDKSGLPSDRFFAERPEGSVSTLKIQRTQQEDSAVYLCASSPQAGGPGEQYFGPGTRLTVT.

There are a few counts of this clone. V usage is TRBV29-1 and J usage is TRBJ1-2; D unresolved. The CDR3 totals 14 residues. Germline values: CDR1 SQVTM, CDR2 ANQGSEA. Trimming shortened V by 1 base and J by 5 bases, and 14 bases separated the two germline ends. The CDR3 loop is CSVEAGVSRYGYTF. CDR3 bases: TGCAGCGTTGAAGCGGGTGTATCGAGGTATGGCTACACCTTC.

About this clone itself: A far larger clone is one nucleotide away, so this likely arose from a read error. The sample contains more than one DNA sequence encoding this CDR3. V usage is TRBV25-1 and J usage is TRBJ2-2; no definite D call. CDR3 length equals 12 residues. Germline V gene lookup returns CDR1 MGHDK and CDR2 SYGVNS. Trimming left V 1 base short and J 8 bases short, with 5 bases between. The CDR3 DNA is TGTGCCAGCAGTGAATCTACAGGGGAGCTGTTTTTT. As protein: CASSESTGELFF.

The chain couples TRBV7-2 to TRBJ2-2, with D perhaps being TRBD1 or TRBD2 (5 bases each). The V end was cut by 5 bases, the J end by 5 bases, with 15 bases between. This CDR3 spans 15 amino acids. Germline V gives CDR1 SGHTA, CDR2 FQGNSA. CDR3 in DNA: TGTGCCAGCAGCGCCCCGGGACCCCGTACCGGGGAGCTGTTTTTT. Its translation is CASSAPGPRTGELFF.

The chain uses TRBV28 and TRBJ2-7; TRBD2 matches 11 bases. V trimming: 8 bases; J trimming: 3 bases; junction bases outside the gene matches: 9. The CDR3 has 15 residues. Germline V gene sequence: CDR1 MDHEN, CDR2 SYDVKM. CDR3 nucleotides: TGTGCCAGCGTCCCGCTAGCGGGAGGCCGCTACGAGCAGTACTTC. Translating gives CASVPLAGGRYEQYF.

This clone was observed many times. No DNA is shown, since the ends of the CDR3 on it are uncertain; the CDR3 is the one TCRdb lists. The V call is TRBV2, the J call TRBJ2-5; the table's D gene call, TRBD2, was not cross checked with the DNA. The CDR3 spans 14 amino acids, including both terminal residues. Germline CDR1 SNHLY, CDR2 FYNNEI. The CDR3 loop is CASIHFGREKTQYF.

In the case of this clone: Other DNA sequences in this sample translate to the same CDR3. The chain combines TRBV9 with TRBJ1-1; D is unclear. Trimming shortened V by 0 bases and J by 1 base, and 4 bases separated the two germline ends. The CDR3 totals 13 residues. CDR1 is SGDLS, CDR2 YYNGEE, per germline. The CDR3 region is CASSVATNTEAFF. The CDR3 bases are TGTGCCAGCAGCGTAGCGACGAACACTGAAGCTTTCTTT. The whole variable domain, filled in from reference TRBV9 and TRBJ1-1, reads DSGVTQTPKHLITATGQRVTLRCSPRSGDLSVYWYQQSLDQGLQFLIQYYNGEERAKGNILERFSAQQFPDLHSELNLSSLELGDSALYFCASSVATNTEAFFGQGTRLTVV.

V is TRBV30 and J is TRBJ2-3, with D possibly called TRBD1 or TRBD2 (7 bases each). Germline V gives CDR1 GTSNPN, CDR2 SVGIG (reference sequence). This CDR3 has 15 residues. Deletions cut 5 bases from V and 0 bases from J, with 15 bases between. CDR3 residues: CAWGRGGTSTDTQYF. The CDR3 bases are TGTGCCTGGGGCAGGGGGGGAACTAGCACAGATACGCAGTATTTT. The whole variable domain, filled in from reference TRBV30 and TRBJ2-3, reads SQTIHQWPATLVQPVGSPLSLECTVEGTSNPNLYWYRQAAGRGLQLLFYSVGIGQISSEVPQNLSASRPQDRQFILSSKKLLLSDSGFYLCAWGRGGTSTDTQYFGPGTRLTVL.

This clone was seen a single time. The chain is built from TRBV30 and TRBJ2-4; 7 positions agree with TRBD1. Germline CDR1 reads GTSNPN; CDR2 reads SVGIG (reference sequence). With 5 bases clipped from V and 9 bases from J, the junction kept 10 bases outside the gene matches. This CDR3 spans 13 amino acids. Here the CDR3 DNA reads TGTGCCTGGGGCCCCGCGAACAGGGGCATTCAGTACTTC. Encoded protein: CAWGPANRGIQYF.

This sequence joins TRBV6-5 and TRBJ1-1; a weak D match, TRBD1 (5 bases). From germline, CDR1 is MNHEY and CDR2 SVGAGI. The V end was cut by 0 bases, the J end by 4 bases, with 9 bases between. The length of the CDR3 is 14 residues. The CDR3 bases are TGTGCCAGCAGTTACTCGAGGGGATCCACTGAAGCTTTCTTT. It is translated as CASSYSRGSTEAFF.

The J gene is TRBJ1-4, the V gene TRBV1. TRBV1 has pseudogene status. The CDR3 is made up of 15 amino acids. CDR3 amino acids: CTSSQVKQRNEKLFF. Written as DNA, the CDR3 is TGCACCAGCAGCCAAGTTAAACAGAGGAATGAAAAACTGTTTTTT.

Notes on this clone: Since a far larger clone is one base different, this is likely a read error. At the DNA level, this CDR3 is encoded by other sequences in the same sample as well. J is TRBJ2-4 and V is TRBV20-1; perhaps D is TRBD1 or TRBD2 (5 bases each). V lost 6 bases and J lost 9, with 12 bases in between. Germline V gene sequence: CDR1 DFQATT, CDR2 SNEGSKA (reference sequence). The CDR3 loop spans 11 amino acids. The CDR3 DNA reads TGCAGTGCCAGGTCAGGGACCATTCAGTACTTC. Its protein is CSARSGTIQYF.

V gene TRBV2 combines with J gene TRBJ2-5; D remains ambiguous. Germline CDR1 reads SNHLY; CDR2 reads FYNNEI. Deletions cut 6 bases from V and 2 bases from J, with 13 bases between. The CDR3 length is 14 residues. The CDR3, as DNA: TGTGCCAGCAGCCAAAGCCCTAATCAAGAGACCCAGTACTTC. Translation gives CASSQSPNQETQYF.

The gene calls are TRBV7-8 and TRBJ1-4, with D hard to call. Germline V gene sequence: CDR1 SGHVS, CDR2 FQNEAQ. Trimming stripped 4 bases from V and 8 bases from J, with 17 bases between. The CDR3 runs to 15 residues. The DNA of the CDR3 is TGTGCCAGCAGCTGGAGTGGAGAAGTGGGGGAAAAACTGTTTTTT. The encoded protein is CASSWSGEVGEKLFF.

The V and J genes are TRBV7-9 and TRBJ2-4; tentative D call: TRBD2 (6 bases). This CDR3 contains 15 residues. Trimming pared 4 bases from V and 5 bases from J, leaving 15 bases between. Germline CDR1 and CDR2: SEHNR and FQNEAQ (reference sequence). Here the CDR3 reads CASSSPTSFQNIQYF. Here the CDR3 DNA reads TGTGCCAGCAGCTCACCGACTAGTTTCCAAAACATTCAGTACTTC.

This clone has just one count. V gene TRBV18 combines with J gene TRBJ2-3, with 9 positions matching TRBD1. V was pared by 4 bases and J by 8 bases, with 13 bases of the junction left unmatched. CDR1 is KGHSH, CDR2 LQKENI, per germline. The CDR3 is 16 residues long. The CDR3 nucleotides read TGTGCCAGCTCACTCCTACAGGGGGCTGGGATCGGTACGCAGTATTTT. Translating it yields CASSLLQGAGIGTQYF.

Worth noting for this clone: A far larger clone is just one base off, so this is likely a read error. The rearrangement joins TRBV30 to TRBJ2-3; TRBD2 matches at 7 bases. The CDR3 length is 12 residues. CDR1 is GTSNPN and CDR2 is SVGIG in the germline V gene (reference sequence). The chain's CDR3 is CAWGIGLVGSSF. The CDR3 nucleotides are TGTGCCTGGGGTATAGGACTAGTAGGTTCTTCTTTT.

As regards this clone: Just one base apart from a much larger clone, this may be a read error. This rearrangement joins TRBV9 to TRBJ2-2; 7 nucleotides agree with TRBD2. Trimming removed 4 bases from V and 3 bases from J; junction bases left unmatched: 3. Germline assignment: CDR1 SGDLS and CDR2 YYNGEE. CDR3 length: 14 residues. Here the CDR3 DNA reads TGTGCCAGCAGCACCCGGGGGGACACCGGGGAGCTGTTTTTT. Its protein product is CASSTRGDTGELFF.

Note on this clone: A far bigger clonotype differs at one base, so this is likely a read error. V usage is TRBV7-8 and J usage is TRBJ1-3; D gene unclear. CDR3 length: 18 residues. Germline assignment: CDR1 SGHVS and CDR2 FQNEAQ. The CDR3 region has the DNA TGTGCCAGCAGCTCCAGGACTAGAGGCGGAAGCTCTGGAAGCACCATATATTTT. This gives the protein CASSSRTRGGSSGSTIYF. Full variable domain (missing parts from reference TRBV7-8 and TRBJ1-3): GAGVSQSPRYKVAKRGQDVALRCDPISGHVSLFWYQQALGQGPEFLTYFQNEAQLDKSGLPSDRFFAERPEGSVSTLKIQRTQQEDSAVYLCASSSRTRGGSSGSTIYFGEGSWLTVV.

This clone has a handful of counts. The J gene is TRBJ1-5, the V gene TRBV30; 7 bases align to TRBD1. Looked up from germline, CDR1 is GTSNPN and CDR2 is SVGIG (reference sequence). The CDR3 has 14 residues. V trimming: 2 bases; J trimming: 5 bases; junction bases outside the gene matches: 6. The CDR3, as DNA: TGTGCCTGGAGTTTTGGCAGGGGGGATCAGCCCCAGCATTTT. Translation gives CAWSFGRGDQPQHF.

The chain links TRBV4-1 to TRBJ2-1; 7 bases line up with TRBD2. The CDR3 extends over 15 amino acids. CDR1 and CDR2 (germline): MGHRA, YSYEKL. V lost 4 bases and J lost 9; bases outside the gene matches: 12. The CDR3 sequence: CASSRSPTSDVEQFF. In DNA form, the CDR3 reads TGCGCCAGCAGCCGATCGCCCACTAGCGACGTTGAGCAGTTCTTC.

The genes are TRBV4-1 and TRBJ2-3; tentative D call: TRBD1 (6 bases). The germline gives CDR1 MGHRA, CDR2 YSYEKL. The CDR3 contains 15 residues. V was cut by 1 base and J by 2 bases, with 10 bases left in between. The CDR3 protein is CASSQVVGATDTQYF. The CDR3 DNA sequence: TGCGCCAGCAGCCAAGTTGTGGGGGCCACAGATACGCAGTATTTT.

V gene TRBV5-1 combines with J gene TRBJ2-5, with 8 bases lining up with TRBD2. This CDR3 comprises 15 residues. In germline, CDR1 is SGHRS, CDR2 YFSETQ. Trimming removed 4 bases from V and 5 bases from J; junction bases left unmatched: 10. The DNA of the CDR3 is TGCGCCAGCAGCGGAGCGGGGGCTTTCGGGGAGACCCAGTACTTC. Residues: CASSGAGAFGETQYF.

In its sample, this clone was seen many times. This rearrangement joins TRBV15 to TRBJ1-2; 8 nucleotides line up with TRBD1. The CDR3 has 13 amino acids. The V and J ends lost 3 bases and 7 bases, in that order; junction bases with no gene match: 4. Per germline, CDR1 LNHNV and CDR2 YYDKDF (reference sequence). CDR3 nucleotides: TGTGCCACCAGCAGTAGGACAGGGACTGGCTACACCTTC. Translated, it gives CATSSRTGTGYTF.

The gene calls are TRBV6-6 and TRBJ2-2; D gene unclear. The V gene's germline CDR1 is MNHNY and CDR2 SVGAGI (reference sequence). V was clipped by 8 bases and J by 6 bases, with 10 bases between them. The CDR3 runs to 12 residues. The CDR3: CASAFGSGELFF. The CDR3 DNA reads TGTGCCAGCGCATTTGGATCCGGGGAGCTGTTTTTT.

The V gene is TRBV30, the J gene TRBJ1-4; 7 bases match TRBD1. Germline CDR1 is GTSNPN and CDR2 is SVGIG (reference sequence). Trimming cost V 8 bases and J 6 bases; bases outside gene matches: 9. This CDR3 has 13 residues. This CDR3 reads CAVDRASDEKLFF. CDR3 in DNA: TGTGCCGTTGACAGGGCGTCGGATGAAAAACTGTTTTTT.